The next 10 T cell receptor beta chains were all read from a single sample in a study of T cell responses to AZD1222 COVID-19 vaccine. Assay used: immunoSEQ multiplex PCR; TCRdb lists only in-frame clones, some missing. This table has 90,000 to 120,000 clones, around 91% appearing once. The sample here was peripheral blood, taken on day 0 of AZD1222 vaccination. These receptors were collected from an adult in good health.

This clone was seen once. The genes are TRBV5-1 and TRBJ1-1; no reliable D call. The ends were cut back, 1 base at V and 2 bases at J, with 18 bases in the middle. The CDR3 covers 17 residues. Per the germline V gene, CDR1 is SGHRS and CDR2 is YFSETQ. CDR3 residues: CASSLWADRPLNTEAFF. CDR3 coding DNA: TGCGCCAGCAGCTTGTGGGCGGATAGGCCCCTTAACACTGAAGCTTTCTTT.

This chain joins TRBV30 and TRBJ1-5; TRBD1 agrees at 8 bases. Trimming took 4 bases from V and 7 from J; bases not matched to a gene: 9. The CDR3 extends over 14 amino acids. Germline CDR1 reads GTSNPN; CDR2 reads SVGIG (reference sequence). This chain's CDR3 is CAWTYGQGGQPQHF. CDR3 sequence (DNA): TGTGCCTGGACCTACGGACAGGGCGGGCAGCCCCAGCATTTT. The full variable domain, in which reference TRBV30 and TRBJ1-5 provide the parts outside the CDR3, is SQTIHQWPATLVQPVGSPLSLECTVEGTSNPNLYWYRQAAGRGLQLLFYSVGIGQISSEVPQNLSASRPQDRQFILSSKKLLLSDSGFYLCAWTYGQGGQPQHFGDGTRLSIL.

The J gene is TRBJ1-5, the V gene TRBV3-1 (or the pseudogene TRBV3-2); a weak D match, TRBD1 (6 bases). V gave up 1 base and J gave up 6 bases, with 13 bases separating them. The CDR3 loop spans 15 amino acids. Germline loops: CDR1 LGHDT, CDR2 YNNKEL (reference sequence). CDR3 protein: CASSQVAGAGQPQHF. The CDR3 DNA sequence: TGTGCCAGCAGCCAAGTTGCGGGGGCCGGTCAGCCCCAGCATTTT.

J is TRBJ2-3 and V is TRBV12-3 or TRBV12-4; tentative D call: TRBD2 (7 bases). This CDR3 comprises 13 residues. Deletions cut 1 base from V and 10 bases from J, with 12 bases between. The CDR3 spells CASSLGLAGAQYF. DNA of the CDR3: TGTGCCAGCAGTTTAGGACTAGCAGGGGCGCAGTATTTT.

The chain recombines TRBV7-6 with TRBJ2-7; D tentatively fits TRBD1 or TRBD2 (7 bases each). V was pared by 0 bases and J by 5 bases, with 14 bases between. Per germline, CDR1 SGHVS and CDR2 FNYEAQ. This CDR3 spans 15 amino acids. The DNA for the CDR3 is TGTGCCAGCAGCTTAGCGCACTCAGGGGGGGACGAGCAGTACTTC. Translation gives CASSLAHSGGDEQYF. Combining the CDR3 with reference TRBV7-6 and TRBJ2-7 gives the whole variable domain GAGVSQSPRYKVTKRGQDVALRCDPISGHVSLYWYRQALGQGPEFLTYFNYEAQQDKSGLPNDRFSAERPEGSISTLTIQRTEQRDSAMYRCASSLAHSGGDEQYFGPGTRLTVT.

The J gene is TRBJ1-5, the V gene TRBV6-6; TRBD1 aligns across 7 bases. The CDR3 length is 16 residues. The ends lost 6 bases at V and 6 bases at J; junction bases unmatched: 14. Germline CDR1 and CDR2: MNHNY and SVGAGI (reference sequence). The CDR3 nucleotides read TGTGCCAGCAGCGATCAGGGGGTGGGGGTTACTCAGCCCCAGCATTTT. It translates to CASSDQGVGVTQPQHF.

This clone came up a few times. J is TRBJ1-4 and V is TRBV15, with no clear D. Germline V gives CDR1 LNHNV, CDR2 YYDKDF (reference sequence). The CDR3 loop spans 15 amino acids. V lost 8 bases and J 4 bases, leaving 17 bases between the germline ends. The CDR3: CATLRSLGFNEKLFF. As DNA, the CDR3 is TGTGCCACCCTACGATCTTTGGGGTTTAATGAAAAACTGTTTTTT.

CDR3 nucleotides: TGTGCCAGCAGTCCGCGGGGGGCCTCCTACGAGCAGTACTTC. It translates to CASSPRGASYEQYF. V is TRBV6-6 and J is TRBJ2-7; 8 nucleotides agree with TRBD2. With 5 bases clipped from V and 0 bases from J, the junction kept 3 bases outside the gene matches. This CDR3 is built from 14 residues. Germline values: CDR1 MNHNY, CDR2 SVGAGI (reference sequence).

The V and J genes are TRBV6-1 and TRBJ1-5, with D unresolved. In germline, CDR1 is MNHNS, CDR2 SASEGT. V lost 8 bases and J lost 2, with 13 bases in between. The CDR3 is 14 amino acids. The DNA for the CDR3 is TGTGCCAGCGGCTCAAACTGGGGCAATCAGCCCCAGCATTTT. It yields the protein CASGSNWGNQPQHF.

The rearrangement joins TRBV30 to TRBJ2-1; D ambiguous. The CDR3 runs to 11 residues. CDR1 is GTSNPN and CDR2 is SVGIG in the germline V gene (reference sequence). V shed 5 bases and J shed 6 bases, with 8 bases lying between them. CDR3 loop: CAWENVNEQFF. CDR3 coding DNA: TGTGCCTGGGAAAATGTCAATGAGCAGTTCTTC.